These T cell receptor beta chains were read from a single sample in a study of OX40 agonist ivuxolimab in advanced cancers. Method: immunoSEQ multiplex PCR; TCRdb's copy keeps in-frame clones and lacks some. The repertoire holds about 68,000 clones, with roughly 82% as singletons. The material sequenced was CD4+ or CD8+ T cells sorted from blood, taken in a trial of the OX40 agonist ivuxolimab. These TCRs come from an adult with an advanced solid tumor such as melanoma, head and neck, liver or kidney cancer. Both conserved end residues are part of each CDR3. D genes are given only for firm matches. Clone size, where shown, is once, few, many, or a class for clones that have expanded.

abundance,v_gene,d_gene,j_gene,CDR3aa,CDR3nt
-,TRBV9,TRBD2,TRBJ2-5,CASSVAGTSPETQYF,TGTGCCAGCAGCGTTGCCGGGACTAGCCCCGAGACCCAGTACTTC
-,TRBV21-1,-,TRBJ1-5,CASSKRWCRGVSNQPQHF,TGTGCCAGCAGCAAAAGGTGGTGCAGGGGGGTTAGCAATCAGCCCCAGCATTTT
-,TRBV5-8,TRBD1,TRBJ1-1,CASSGDRGGTEAFF,TGTGCCAGCAGCGGGGACAGGGGTGGTACTGAAGCTTTCTTT
-,TRBV7-2,-,TRBJ1-6,CASSYRDGSPLHF,TGTGCCAGCAGCTACAGGGACGGTTCACCCCTCCACTTT
-,TRBV18,TRBD2,TRBJ2-3,CASSPGLAADTQYF,TGTGCCAGCTCGCCCGGACTAGCGGCAGATACGCAGTATTTT
-,TRBV5-1,-,TRBJ2-7,CASSLGLGPPNYEQYF,TGCGCCAGCAGCTTGGGGCTGGGGCCCCCTAACTACGAGCAGTACTTC
once,TRBV27,TRBD2,TRBJ2-7,CASRPGSGRYEQYF,TGTGCCAGCAGGCCGGGGAGCGGGAGGTACGAGCAGTACTTC
-,TRBV18,-,TRBJ2-7,CASSNEGLGGDEQYF,TGTGCCAGCTCCAACGAAGGCTTGGGTGGGGACGAGCAGTACTTC
-,TRBV6-5,-,TRBJ2-1,CASSYSGVAYNEQFF,TGTGCCAGCAGTTACTCGGGTGTAGCCTACAATGAGCAGTTCTTC
-,TRBV5-5,-,TRBJ2-1,CASSREDSHLHNEQFF,TGTGCCAGCAGCAGAGAGGACAGTCATTTGCACAATGAGCAGTTCTTC
-,TRBV11-3,-,TRBJ2-3,CASSPHGSTDTQYF,TGTGCCAGCAGCCCCCATGGGAGCACAGATACGCAGTATTTT
-,TRBV6-1,TRBD2,TRBJ2-3,CASRFSGGASDTQYF,TGTGCCAGCAGGTTTAGCGGGGGGGCGTCGGATACGCAGTATTTT
-,TRBV7-2,-,TRBJ2-5,CASRLEFGEAETQYF,TGTGCCAGCAGACTAGAATTTGGGGAGGCGGAGACCCAGTACTTC
-,TRBV18,-,TRBJ1-1,CASSPRLVQNTEAFF,TGTGCCAGCTCACCACGACTAGTCCAGAACACTGAAGCTTTCTTT
once,TRBV30,-,TRBJ1-5,CAWEDRAGNQPQHF,TGTGCCTGGGAGGATCGGGCGGGAAATCAGCCCCAGCATTTT
-,TRBV5-4,TRBD1,TRBJ1-3,CASSSQLQGAGGTIYF,TGTGCCAGCAGCTCCCAACTACAGGGGGCGGGAGGCACCATATATTTT
-,TRBV28,-,TRBJ1-2,CASSSPGLYGYTF,TGTGCCAGCAGTTCTCCCGGCCTTTATGGCTACACCTTC
-,TRBV29-1,-,TRBJ1-6,CSAWSPGSPLHF,TGCAGCGCCTGGAGCCCCGGTTCACCCCTCCACTTT
-,TRBV30,-,TRBJ2-7,CAWSVGGGWEQYF,TGTGCCTGGAGTGTGGGCGGGGGCTGGGAGCAGTACTTC
once,TRBV19,-,TRBJ1-1,CASSDRDTMNTEAFF,TGTGCCAGTAGTGACCGGGACACCATGAACACTGAAGCTTTCTTT
-,TRBV10-2,TRBD2,TRBJ2-2,CASSVSGGETGELFF,TGCGCCAGCAGTGTGTCGGGGGGGGAGACCGGGGAGCTGTTTTTT
-,TRBV9,TRBD2,TRBJ2-5,CASSVGGSGGVQETQYF,TGTGCCAGCAGCGTTGGCGGTAGCGGGGGGGTTCAAGAGACCCAGTACTTC
-,TRBV5-1,-,TRBJ1-2,CASRGQGWASGYTF,TGCGCCAGCCGTGGGCAGGGCTGGGCTTCTGGCTACACCTTC
-,TRBV30,TRBD1,TRBJ1-6,CAWQTGDPSPLHF,TGTGCCTGGCAAACAGGGGACCCTTCACCCCTCCACTTT
-,TRBV4-1,TRBD1,TRBJ2-4,CASSQDDRQGTNIQYF,TGCGCCAGCAGCCAAGATGACAGACAGGGGACAAACATTCAGTACTTC
-,TRBV7-2,-,TRBJ2-7,CASSSQPANEQYF,TGTGCCAGCAGCTCCCAACCCGCTAACGAGCAGTACTTC
-,TRBV28,-,TRBJ1-3,CASSLTVGNTIYF,TGTGCCAGCAGTTTAACAGTGGGAAACACCATATATTTT
-,TRBV7-9,-,TRBJ1-6,CASSLGRGGHSPLHF,TGTGCCAGCAGCTTGGGGCGGGGAGGTCATTCACCCCTCCACTTT
-,TRBV7-6,-,TRBJ2-5,CASSPDGGQQETQYF,TGTGCCAGCAGCCCCGACGGGGGCCAACAAGAGACCCAGTACTTC
-,TRBV6-1,-,TRBJ2-3,CASSEVRPLTDTQYF,TGTGCCAGCAGTGAAGTACGTCCACTCACAGATACGCAGTATTTT
once,TRBV29-1,TRBD1,TRBJ2-5,CSAISDRAETQYF,TGCAGCGCCATATCGGACAGGGCAGAGACCCAGTACTTC
-,TRBV4-2,-,TRBJ1-2,CASSQDPESDSYGYTF,TGTGCCAGCAGCCAAGATCCGGAATCTGACTCCTATGGCTACACCTTC
-,TRBV7-2,-,TRBJ2-5,CASSLGAVIQETQYF,TGTGCCAGCAGCCTGGGGGCAGTGATCCAAGAGACCCAGTACTTC
-,TRBV18,TRBD1,TRBJ2-3,CASSVRAPGQSSTDTQYF,TGTGCCAGCTCAGTCCGCGCTCCGGGACAGTCTAGCACAGATACGCAGTATTTT
-,TRBV15,TRBD1,TRBJ1-4,CATSRVGIRQGEEKLFF,TGTGCCACCAGCAGAGTAGGGATTAGGCAGGGGGAAGAAAAACTGTTTTTT
-,TRBV29-1,-,TRBJ2-7,CSVDPSSGEQYF,TGCAGCGTTGATCCTTCCTCGGGAGAGCAGTACTTC
-,TRBV10-3,TRBD1,TRBJ2-4,CAISESTTGVQYF,TGTGCCATCAGTGAGTCGACGACAGGGGTTCAGTACTTC
-,TRBV5-4,TRBD1,TRBJ1-1,CASSSRGRRPEAFF,TGTGCCAGCAGCTCCAGGGGGCGGCGGCCTGAAGCTTTCTTT
-,TRBV5-6,-,TRBJ1-2,CASSRDYGYTF,TGTGCCAGCAGCCGGGACTATGGCTACACCTTC
-,TRBV5-1,TRBD2,TRBJ2-3,CASSSPQTSGRADTQYF,TGCGCCAGCAGCTCCCCTCAGACTAGCGGGAGGGCAGATACGCAGTATTTT
-,TRBV7-2,-,TRBJ2-1,CASSRATYNEQFF,TGTGCCAGCAGCCGAGCAACCTACAATGAGCAGTTCTTC